The 7 T cell receptor beta chains presented below share a single source sample, sequenced in a study of OX40 agonist ivuxolimab in advanced cancers. The repertoire was sequenced with immunoSEQ multiplex PCR; TCRdb's copy has only in-frame clones and lacks some. Of approximately 62,000 clones in the sample, 70% to 90% were seen once. The specimen was CD4+ or CD8+ T cells sorted from blood, collected in a trial of the OX40 agonist ivuxolimab. These receptors all come from an adult with an advanced solid tumor such as melanoma, head and neck, liver or kidney cancer.

The chain is built from TRBV5-1 and TRBJ2-5; TRBD2 matches at 9 bases. CDR1 and CDR2 from the germline V gene are SGHRS and YFSETQ. The CDR3 totals 17 residues. The trim removed 0 bases at V and 1 base at J, leaving 7 bases unmatched. CDR3 in DNA: TGCGCCAGCAGCTTGGAGGTGGCGGGGGGGCCCCAAGAGACCCAGTACTTC. This sequence encodes CASSLEVAGGPQETQYF. The variable domain in full, completed from reference TRBV5-1 and TRBJ2-5, reads KAGVTQTPRYLIKTRGQQVTLSCSPISGHRSVSWYQQTPGQGLQFLFEYFSETQRNKGNFPGRFSGRQFSNSRSEMNVSTLELGDSALYLCASSLEVAGGPQETQYFGPGTRLLVL.

The chain links TRBV29-1 to TRBJ1-3, with D tentatively TRBD1 (5 bases). This CDR3 spans 16 amino acids. Trimming stripped 5 bases from V and 2 bases from J, with 19 bases between. Germline V gene sequence: CDR1 SQVTM, CDR2 ANQGSEA. The DNA of the CDR3 is TGCAGCGTTCTAGATCGGGGGGACCCAACTGGAAACACCATATATTTT. This translates into CSVLDRGDPTGNTIYF.

The chain has TRBV9 and TRBJ2-3; maybe TRBD2 (6 bases). V was pared by 6 bases and J by 2 bases, with 16 bases between. The length of the CDR3 is 15 residues. Germline V gene lookup returns CDR1 SGDLS and CDR2 YYNGEE. CDR3 bases: TGTGCCAGCAACCCCCTCGGGGGAGACACAGATACGCAGTATTTT. Residues: CASNPLGGDTDTQYF.

The V and J genes are TRBV28 and TRBJ2-5, with 11 bases lining up with TRBD1. The J call may be incorrect, as the DNA end agrees better with TRBJ2-7. This CDR3 has 15 residues. The germline V gene encodes CDR1 MDHEN and CDR2 SYDVKM. The CDR3 is CASSFLGQGEYEQYF. The DNA for the CDR3 is TGTGCCAGCAGTTTTTTGGGACAGGGGGAGTACGAGCAGTACTTC.

This chain joins TRBV11-1 and TRBJ1-1; unclear D gene. V was pared by 5 bases and J by 0 bases, with 10 bases between. Germline V gene sequence: CDR1 SGHAT, CDR2 FQDESV (reference sequence). The CDR3 contains 14 residues. CDR3 region: CASSKGDLNTEAFF. The CDR3 bases are TGTGCCAGCAGCAAAGGAGACCTGAACACTGAAGCTTTCTTT.

CDR3 loop: CASSMYTYTGELFF. Here the CDR3 DNA reads TGTGCCAGTAGTATGTATACATACACCGGGGAGCTGTTTTTT. This chain links TRBV19 with TRBJ2-2; no reliable D call. Trimming shortened V by 3 bases and J by 3 bases, and 8 bases separated the two germline ends. The germline V gene encodes CDR1 LNHDA and CDR2 SQIVND (reference sequence). The CDR3 is made up of 14 amino acids.

J is TRBJ1-3 and V is TRBV2, with D possibly matching TRBD1 (6 bases). CDR3 length: 14 amino acids. V was cut by 6 bases and J by 0 bases, with 9 bases left in between. Germline V gene lookup returns CDR1 SNHLY and CDR2 FYNNEI. CDR3 amino acids: CASRGGTSGNTIYF. In DNA form, the CDR3 reads TGTGCCAGCAGAGGGGGGACCTCTGGAAACACCATATATTTT.